Listed below are T cell receptor beta chains from one sample, sequenced in a study of T cells after yellow fever vaccination. TCRdb reprocessed the 5' RACE reads via MiXCR and lists one record per CDR3 protein. The sample has 400,000 to 650,000 distinct CDR3 sequences, about a fifth seen once; the top ten hold about 16%. The sequenced sample was PBMCs, obtained more than 20 days after the first yellow fever vaccination. The receptors were gathered from a man aged 18 to 29 who received the YFV17D yellow fever vaccine. The CDR3 runs from the conserved cysteine through the conserved F or W. The D gene is left open where the match is weak. Where a row states a size, it is once, few, many or the class of an expanded clone; other rows omit it.

J	size	D	V	CDR3	DNA
TRBJ1-1	.	.	TRBV2	CASSDLPNTEAFF	TGTGCCAGCAGTGATCTCCCCAACACTGAAGCTTTCTTT
TRBJ2-2	.	TRBD2	TRBV27	CASSKRGGPDTGELFF	TGTGCCAGCAGTAAGCGCGGGGGGCCTGACACCGGGGAGCTGTTTTTT
TRBJ1-2	once	.	TRBV29-1	CSVVSQAYGYTF	TGCAGCGTTGTAAGCCAGGCCTATGGCTACACCTTC
TRBJ2-5	.	TRBD1	TRBV10-1	CASSDPGTGVETQYF	TGCGCCAGCAGTGACCCCGGGACAGGGGTAGAGACCCAGTACTTC
TRBJ2-6	many	TRBD1	TRBV11-2	CASSLSTGPSAGANVLTF	TGTGCCAGCAGCCTTTCGACAGGGCCATCCGCTGGGGCCAACGTCCTGACTTTC
TRBJ2-3	few	.	TRBV15	CATSTRGVSDTQYF	TGTGCCACCAGCACGAGAGGGGTTTCAGATACGCAGTATTTT
TRBJ1-5	.	.	TRBV4-1	CASSQVPGGRMNNQPQHF	TGCGCCAGCAGCCAAGTTCCCGGGGGCCGCATGAACAATCAGCCCCAGCATTTT
TRBJ1-2	.	TRBD1	TRBV20-1	CSARDPGGPFYGYTF	TGCAGTGCTAGAGATCCAGGGGGTCCCTTCTATGGCTACACCTTC
TRBJ2-7	.	TRBD2	TRBV7-2	CASSSGAPTSGGYEQYF	TGTGCCAGCAGCTCGGGGGCGCCTACTAGCGGGGGTTACGAGCAGTACTTC
TRBJ1-2	.	.	TRBV4-3	CASSQDRDPYYGYTF	TGCGCCAGCAGCCAAGATCGGGACCCATACTATGGCTACACCTTC
TRBJ1-2	few	TRBD1	TRBV5-1	CASSSGQGNYGYTF	TGCGCCAGCAGCTCTGGACAGGGAAACTATGGCTACACCTTC
TRBJ2-5	.	.	TRBV9	CASSVVEQAGKETQYF	TGTGCCAGCAGCGTAGTAGAACAGGCGGGGAAAGAGACCCAGTACTTC
TRBJ1-1	.	TRBD1	TRBV11-2	CASSPAPGQGKAFF	TGTGCCAGCAGCCCCGCTCCGGGACAGGGGAAAGCTTTCTTT
TRBJ2-3	few	.	TRBV29-1	CSVQDTDTQYF	TGCAGCGTTCAGGACACAGATACGCAGTATTTT
TRBJ1-2	.	.	TRBV12-3/TRBV12-4	CASSFFGGQNGYTF	TGTGCCAGCAGTTTTTTTGGGGGGCAGAATGGCTACACCTTC
TRBJ1-5	few	.	TRBV10-3	CAISDSDRSNQPQHF	TGTGCCATCAGTGATTCCGACAGGAGCAATCAGCCCCAGCATTTT
TRBJ2-7	.	TRBD1	TRBV7-9	CASSLGTGGFSYEQYF	TGTGCCAGCAGCTTGGGGACAGGGGGTTTTTCCTACGAGCAGTACTTC
TRBJ2-5	.	TRBD2	TRBV6-1	CASSPLAGGLQETQYF	TGTGCCAGCAGTCCGCTTGCGGGGGGCCTCCAAGAGACCCAGTACTTC
TRBJ1-4	.	TRBD1	TRBV12-3/TRBV12-4	CASSSGGSNEKLFF	TGTGCCAGCAGTTCAGGGGGGTCTAATGAAAAACTGTTTTTT
TRBJ2-4	.	.	TRBV5-6	CASSLGQGRNIQYF	TGTGCCAGCAGCTTGGGTCAGGGGAGAAACATTCAGTACTTC
TRBJ2-3	few	.	TRBV5-1	CASSPFFPDTQYF	TGCGCCAGCAGTCCTTTTTTCCCAGATACGCAGTATTTT
TRBJ1-2	few	.	TRBV6-2/TRBV6-3	CASSYSILESYGYTF	TGTGCCAGCAGTTACTCGATTTTGGAAAGCTATGGCTACACCTTC
TRBJ2-3	.	.	TRBV9	CASSLRLTQGTQYF	TGTGCCAGCAGCCTCCGTTTGACGCAGGGTACGCAGTATTTT
TRBJ1-3	few	.	TRBV12-3/TRBV12-4	CASGSLGISGNTIYF	TGTGCCAGTGGAAGCTTAGGGATTTCTGGAAACACCATATATTTT
TRBJ2-1	.	.	TRBV6-4	CASSDSPGPGSEQFF	TGTGCCAGCAGTGACTCCCCAGGACCGGGGAGTGAGCAGTTCTTC
TRBJ2-1	many	TRBD2	TRBV7-9	CASRGSGKDEQFF	TGTGCCAGCAGGGGTAGCGGGAAGGATGAGCAGTTCTTC
TRBJ2-3	.	TRBD1	TRBV27	CASSLRTGGDTQYF	TGTGCCAGCAGTTTGCGGACAGGGGGGGATACGCAGTATTTT
TRBJ1-6	few	TRBD1	TRBV11-2	CASSSLRTGEHSPLHF	TGTGCCAGCAGCTCACTTAGGACAGGGGAGCACTCACCCCTCCACTTT
TRBJ2-5	.	TRBD2	TRBV12-3/TRBV12-4	CASSSLAGGALGQYF	TGTGCCAGCAGTTCACTAGCGGGGGGGGCCCTCGGCCAGTACTTC
TRBJ2-5	.	.	TRBV11-2	CASSLDRDYQETQYF	TGTGCCAGCAGCTTAGATCGGGACTACCAAGAGACCCAGTACTTC
TRBJ1-2	few	.	TRBV29-1	CSSDFYGGYTF	TGCAGCTCGGACTTCTACGGAGGCTACACCTTC
TRBJ2-5	few	TRBD2	TRBV6-1	CASSPLAGTTLFETQYF	TGTGCCAGCAGCCCACTAGCGGGGACTACCCTGTTTGAGACCCAGTACTTC
TRBJ2-1	few	.	TRBV10-3	CAISVLVYNEQFF	TGTGCCATCAGTGTTTTAGTTTACAATGAGCAGTTCTTC
TRBJ1-5	few	.	TRBV6-2/TRBV6-3	CASSYSQGRNQPQHF	TGTGCCAGCAGTTACTCACAGGGACGTAATCAGCCCCAGCATTTT
TRBJ2-7	.	.	TRBV7-2	CASSFGIASVEQYF	TGTGCCAGCAGCTTCGGGATAGCCTCTGTCGAGCAGTACTTC
TRBJ2-1	few	TRBD2	TRBV5-1	CASSPRLAGGVEQFF	TGCGCCAGCAGCCCCCGACTAGCGGGGGGGGTTGAGCAGTTCTTC
TRBJ1-5	.	TRBD1	TRBV4-1	CASSPRDSGQPQHF	TGCGCCAGCAGCCCCCGGGACAGTGGGCAGCCCCAGCATTTT
TRBJ1-1	few	.	TRBV7-8	CASSLYVAGRTINTEAFF	TGTGCCAGCAGCTTATACGTGGCAGGGAGAACAATCAACACTGAAGCTTTCTTT
TRBJ1-5	.	.	TRBV6-1	CASSARGRGNQPQHF	TGTGCCAGCAGTGCCAGGGGAAGGGGCAATCAGCCCCAGCATTTT
TRBJ2-5	few	.	TRBV15	CATRGGGKETQYF	TGTGCCACCCGTGGGGGCGGTAAAGAGACCCAGTACTTC
TRBJ1-2	.	.	TRBV7-2	CASSVGVYGYTF	TGTGCCAGCAGCGTGGGCGTCTATGGCTACACCTTC
TRBJ2-2	many	.	TRBV7-6	CASSSRGGTGELFF	TGTGCCAGCAGCTCTAGGGGAGGCACCGGGGAGCTGTTTTTT
TRBJ1-1	.	.	TRBV6-2/TRBV6-3	CASSYTPSQADTEAFF	TGTGCCAGCAGTTACACCCCTAGTCAGGCGGACACTGAAGCTTTCTTT
TRBJ2-5	medium-sized	TRBD1	TRBV6-5	CASSYDRGETQYF	TGTGCCAGCAGTTACGACAGGGGTGAGACCCAGTACTTC
TRBJ2-1	.	.	TRBV21-1	CASSKRGGGARWLNEQFF	TGTGCCAGCAGCAAACGTGGCGGGGGGGCACGATGGCTCAATGAGCAGTTCTTC
TRBJ1-2	many	.	TRBV5-6	CASSLGDGNGYTF	TGTGCCAGCAGCTTGGGAGACGGAAACGGCTACACCTTC
TRBJ2-3	.	.	TRBV7-2	CASSAGYTDTQYF	TGTGCCAGCAGCGCGGGCTACACAGATACGCAGTATTTT